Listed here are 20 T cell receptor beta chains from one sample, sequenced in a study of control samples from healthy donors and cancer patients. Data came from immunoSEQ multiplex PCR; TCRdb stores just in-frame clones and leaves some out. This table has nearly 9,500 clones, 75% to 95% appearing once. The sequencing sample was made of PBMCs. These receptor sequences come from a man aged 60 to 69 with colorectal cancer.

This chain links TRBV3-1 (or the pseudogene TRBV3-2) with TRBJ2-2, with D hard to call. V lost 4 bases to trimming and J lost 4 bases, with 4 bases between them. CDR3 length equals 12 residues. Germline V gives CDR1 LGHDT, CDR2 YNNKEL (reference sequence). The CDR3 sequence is CASSRGTGELFF. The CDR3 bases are TGTGCCAGCAGCCGTGGCACCGGGGAGCTGTTTTTT.

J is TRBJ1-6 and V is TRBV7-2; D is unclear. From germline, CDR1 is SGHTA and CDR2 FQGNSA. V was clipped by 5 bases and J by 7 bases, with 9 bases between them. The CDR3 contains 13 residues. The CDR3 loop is CASSPTSNSPLHF. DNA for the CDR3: TGTGCCAGCAGCCCAACGTCCAATTCACCCCTCCACTTT.

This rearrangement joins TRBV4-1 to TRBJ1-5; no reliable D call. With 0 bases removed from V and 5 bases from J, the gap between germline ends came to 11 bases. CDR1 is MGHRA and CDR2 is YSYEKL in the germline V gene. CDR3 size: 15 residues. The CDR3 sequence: CASSQDLGRDQPQHF. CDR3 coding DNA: TGCGCCAGCAGCCAAGATTTGGGAAGAGATCAGCCCCAGCATTTT.

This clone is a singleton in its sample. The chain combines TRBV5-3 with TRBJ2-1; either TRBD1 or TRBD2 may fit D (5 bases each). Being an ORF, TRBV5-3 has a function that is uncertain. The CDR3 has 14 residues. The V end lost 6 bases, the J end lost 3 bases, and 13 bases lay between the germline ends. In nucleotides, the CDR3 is TGTGCCAGAAAACCGGAGAGGGGCTACAATGAGCAGTTCTTC. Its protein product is CARKPERGYNEQFF.

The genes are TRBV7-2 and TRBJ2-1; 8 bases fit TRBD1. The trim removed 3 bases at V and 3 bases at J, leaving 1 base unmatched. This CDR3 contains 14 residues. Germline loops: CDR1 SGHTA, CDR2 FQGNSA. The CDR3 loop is CASSLDRVYNEQFF. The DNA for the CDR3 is TGTGCCAGCAGCTTGGACAGGGTCTACAATGAGCAGTTCTTC.

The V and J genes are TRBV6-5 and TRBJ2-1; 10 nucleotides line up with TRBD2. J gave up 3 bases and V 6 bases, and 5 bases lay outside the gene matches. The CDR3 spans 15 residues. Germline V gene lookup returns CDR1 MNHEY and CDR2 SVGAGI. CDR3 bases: TGTGCCAGCAGAAGAGCGGGGGGGCACTACAATGAGCAGTTCTTC. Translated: CASRRAGGHYNEQFF.

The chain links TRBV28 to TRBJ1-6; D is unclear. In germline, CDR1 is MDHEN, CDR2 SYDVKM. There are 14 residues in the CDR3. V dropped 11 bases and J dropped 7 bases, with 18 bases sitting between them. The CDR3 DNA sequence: TGTGCCGGGTCCCCGCGGAATTCGAATTCACCCCTCCACTTT. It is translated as CAGSPRNSNSPLHF.

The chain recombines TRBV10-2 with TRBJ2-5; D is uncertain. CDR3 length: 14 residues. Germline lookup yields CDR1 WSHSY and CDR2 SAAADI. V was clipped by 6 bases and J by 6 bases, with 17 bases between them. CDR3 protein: CASSSPPRRQTQYF. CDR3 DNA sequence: TGCGCCAGCAGCAGCCCACCCCGTCGGCAGACCCAGTACTTC.

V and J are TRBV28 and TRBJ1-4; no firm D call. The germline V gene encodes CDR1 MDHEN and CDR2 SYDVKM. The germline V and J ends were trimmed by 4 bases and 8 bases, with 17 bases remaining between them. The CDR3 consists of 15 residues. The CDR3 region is CASSSTVFNPEKLFF. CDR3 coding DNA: TGTGCCAGCAGTTCGACCGTTTTTAACCCAGAAAAACTGTTTTTT.

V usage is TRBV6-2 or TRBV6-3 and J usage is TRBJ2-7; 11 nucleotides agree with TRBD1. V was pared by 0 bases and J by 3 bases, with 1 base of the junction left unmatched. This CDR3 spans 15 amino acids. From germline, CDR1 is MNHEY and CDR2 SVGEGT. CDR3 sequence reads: CASSYSGTGGYEQYF. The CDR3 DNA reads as TGTGCCAGCAGTTACTCCGGGACAGGGGGCTACGAGCAGTACTTC.

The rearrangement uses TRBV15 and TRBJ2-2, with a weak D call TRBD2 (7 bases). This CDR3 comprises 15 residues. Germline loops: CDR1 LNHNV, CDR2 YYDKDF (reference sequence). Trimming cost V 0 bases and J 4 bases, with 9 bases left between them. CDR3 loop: CATSRDRGATGELFF. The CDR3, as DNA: TGTGCCACCAGCAGAGATCGGGGGGCCACCGGGGAGCTGTTTTTT.

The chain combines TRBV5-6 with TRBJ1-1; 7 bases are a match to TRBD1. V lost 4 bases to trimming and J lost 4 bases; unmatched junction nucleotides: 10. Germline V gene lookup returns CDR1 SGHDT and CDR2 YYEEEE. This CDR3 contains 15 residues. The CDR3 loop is CASSQGGGMGTEAFF. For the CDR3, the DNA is TGTGCCAGCAGCCAGGGGGGCGGAATGGGCACTGAAGCTTTCTTT.

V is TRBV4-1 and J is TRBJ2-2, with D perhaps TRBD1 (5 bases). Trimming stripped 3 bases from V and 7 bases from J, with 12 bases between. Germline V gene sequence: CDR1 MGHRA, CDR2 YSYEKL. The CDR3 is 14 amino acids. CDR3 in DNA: TGCGCCAGCAGCCAGGACACAGGAGTCGGGGAGCTGTTTTTT. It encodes CASSQDTGVGELFF.

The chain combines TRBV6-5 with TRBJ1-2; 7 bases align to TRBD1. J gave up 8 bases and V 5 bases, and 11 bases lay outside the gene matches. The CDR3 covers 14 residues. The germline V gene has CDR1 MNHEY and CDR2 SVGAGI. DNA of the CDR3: TGTGCCAGCAGTCGCTCCGAGGGGGCGCAGGGCTACACCTTC. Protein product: CASSRSEGAQGYTF.

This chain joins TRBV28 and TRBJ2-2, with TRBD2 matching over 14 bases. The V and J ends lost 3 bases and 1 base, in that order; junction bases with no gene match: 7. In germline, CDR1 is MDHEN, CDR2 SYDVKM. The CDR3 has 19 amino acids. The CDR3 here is CASSFSRTSGGRNTGELFF. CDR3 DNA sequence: TGTGCCAGCAGTTTTTCACGGACTAGCGGGGGGCGGAACACCGGGGAGCTGTTTTTT.

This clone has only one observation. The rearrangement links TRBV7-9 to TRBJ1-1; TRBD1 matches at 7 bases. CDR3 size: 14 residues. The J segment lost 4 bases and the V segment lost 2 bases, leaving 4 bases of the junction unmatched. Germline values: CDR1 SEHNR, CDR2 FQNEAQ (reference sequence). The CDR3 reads CASSLFTGVTEAFF. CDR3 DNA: TGTGCCAGCAGCTTATTCACAGGGGTCACTGAAGCTTTCTTT.

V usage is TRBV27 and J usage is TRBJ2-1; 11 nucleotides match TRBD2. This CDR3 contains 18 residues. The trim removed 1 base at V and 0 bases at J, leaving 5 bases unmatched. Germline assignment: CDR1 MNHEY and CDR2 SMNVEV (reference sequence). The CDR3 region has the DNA TGTGCCAGCAGTTTATGGGTTAGCGGGGGGGACTCCTACAATGAGCAGTTCTTC. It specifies CASSLWVSGGDSYNEQFF.

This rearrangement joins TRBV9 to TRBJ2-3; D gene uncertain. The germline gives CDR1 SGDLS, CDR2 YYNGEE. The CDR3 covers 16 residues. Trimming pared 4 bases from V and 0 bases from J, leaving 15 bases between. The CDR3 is CASSPNQGSSTDTQYF. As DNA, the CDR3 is TGTGCCAGCAGCCCAAATCAAGGCTCTAGCACAGATACGCAGTATTTT. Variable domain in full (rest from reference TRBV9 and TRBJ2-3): DSGVTQTPKHLITATGQRVTLRCSPRSGDLSVYWYQQSLDQGLQFLIQYYNGEERAKGNILERFSAQQFPDLHSELNLSSLELGDSALYFCASSPNQGSSTDTQYFGPGTRLTVL.

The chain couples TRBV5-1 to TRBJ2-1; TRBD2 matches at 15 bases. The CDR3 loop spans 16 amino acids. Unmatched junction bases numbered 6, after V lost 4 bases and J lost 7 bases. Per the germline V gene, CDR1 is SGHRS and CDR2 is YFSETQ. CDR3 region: CASSKGTSGGMNEQFF. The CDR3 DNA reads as TGCGCCAGCAGCAAAGGGACTAGCGGGGGGATGAATGAGCAGTTCTTC.

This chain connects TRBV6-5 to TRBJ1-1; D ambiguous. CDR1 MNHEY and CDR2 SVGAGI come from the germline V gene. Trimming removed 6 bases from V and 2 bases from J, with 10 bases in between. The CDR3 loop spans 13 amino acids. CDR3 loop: CASRRGTNTEAFF. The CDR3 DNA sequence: TGTGCCAGCAGACGGGGAACCAACACTGAAGCTTTCTTT.